These 20 T cell receptor beta chains were all obtained from the same sample, sequenced in a study of Ad26.COV2.S vaccination and SARS-CoV-2 variants. The treatment is: 15 to 20 received Ad26.COV2.S at low or high dose, single or two shots; 5 received placebo; per-sample allocation not given. Collection of the samples took place on day 63 after the first injection of vaccine or placebo. Profiling relied on immunoSEQ multiplex PCR, and the TCRdb table lists in-frame clones only, not all of them. The sample lists around 300,000 clones, roughly 89% occurring once. Sequencing used peripheral blood, obtained in a trial of Ad26.COV2.S vaccine versus placebo. These receptors all stem from a person between 18 and 59 years old who received the Ad26.COV2.S COVID-19 vaccine or a placebo.

This clone showed up just a few times. The rearrangement uses TRBV3-1 (or the pseudogene TRBV3-2) and TRBJ1-2; possible D gene TRBD1, 5 bases. V dropped 1 base and J dropped 7 bases, with 16 bases sitting between them. The germline V gene encodes CDR1 LGHDT and CDR2 YNNKEL (reference sequence). The CDR3 has 15 residues. The CDR3 loop reads CASSQAPGAGLGYTF. As DNA, the CDR3 is TGTGCCAGCAGCCAAGCCCCAGGTGCAGGGCTTGGCTACACCTTC.

The chain carries TRBV5-1 and TRBJ1-2, with D possibly matching TRBD1 (5 bases). Germline CDR1 and CDR2: SGHRS and YFSETQ. The CDR3 loop spans 15 amino acids. Trimming took off 4 bases at V and 4 bases at J, with 17 bases between the two ends. CDR3: CASSSGTPPSYGYTF. CDR3 bases: TGCGCCAGCAGCAGCGGGACGCCACCGAGCTATGGCTACACCTTC.

The V gene is TRBV20-1, the J gene TRBJ1-5; D not certain. This CDR3 region has 13 residues. V lost 3 bases to trimming and J lost 7 bases, with 13 bases between them. Germline V gene data show CDR1 as DFQATT and CDR2 as SNEGSKA (reference sequence). This CDR3 reads CSASEVRGQPQHF. CDR3 sequence (DNA): TGCAGTGCTAGTGAGGTTCGGGGACAGCCCCAGCATTTT.

V gene TRBV4-3 combines with J gene TRBJ1-2; tentatively, D is TRBD1 (6 bases). The V gene's germline CDR1 is LGHNA and CDR2 YSLEER. Trimming took 0 bases from V and 6 from J, leaving 11 bases between them. CDR3 size: 14 residues. The CDR3 DNA follows: TGCGCCAGCAGCCAAGACCGGGGGCGAGATGGCTACACCTTC. Translated: CASSQDRGRDGYTF.

The rearrangement uses TRBV19 and TRBJ2-3, with TRBD1 identical over 7 bases. CDR3 length: 15 amino acids. Per germline, CDR1 LNHDA and CDR2 SQIVND (reference sequence). V shed 2 bases, J shed 3 bases, and the junction held 5 bases outside the gene matches. The CDR3 sequence: CASSIYRGETDTQYF. In nucleotides, the CDR3 is TGTGCCAGTAGTATATACAGGGGAGAGACAGATACGCAGTATTTT.

This clone was recorded only once. The V and J genes are TRBV11-2 and TRBJ2-3; possibly TRBD1 for D (8 bases). Trimming cost V 5 bases and J 3 bases, with 15 bases left between them. The germline gives CDR1 SGHAT, CDR2 FQNNGV. This CDR3 has 15 residues. The CDR3 here is CASSEAGQATDTQYF. The DNA of the CDR3 is TGTGCCAGCAGCGAAGCGGGACAGGCGACAGATACGCAGTATTTT.

This chain uses TRBV3-1 (or the pseudogene TRBV3-2) with TRBJ1-1, with 7 bases fitting TRBD1. The V gene end was trimmed by 4 bases and the J gene end by 1 base; junction bases not matched to a gene: 6. This CDR3 contains 15 residues. Germline-derived CDR1 and CDR2 are LGHDT and YNNKEL (reference sequence). The CDR3 sequence: CASSPTGQANTEAFF. The CDR3 region has the DNA TGTGCCAGCAGCCCTACTGGACAGGCGAACACTGAAGCTTTCTTT.

This clone has a handful of counts. The rearrangement links TRBV6-5 to TRBJ2-7; D may be TRBD1 (6 bases). The V end lost 6 bases, the J end lost 2 bases, and 11 bases lay between the germline ends. Germline V lookup: CDR1 MNHEY, CDR2 SVGAGI. This CDR3 region has 13 residues. CDR3 in amino acids: CASSMDRTYEQYF. The CDR3 bases are TGTGCCAGCAGCATGGACAGAACCTACGAGCAGTACTTC.

This chain uses TRBV6-2 or TRBV6-3 with TRBJ1-1; D is unresolved. The CDR3 has 14 amino acids. V was shortened by 2 bases and J by 3 bases, with 10 bases between the two germline ends. Germline CDR1 and CDR2: MNHEY and SVGEGT. In DNA, the CDR3 is TGTGCCAGCAGTTACACAAACCGGGACACTGAAGCTTTCTTT. Amino acids: CASSYTNRDTEAFF.

V gene TRBV28 combines with J gene TRBJ1-1; D perhaps matches TRBD1 (5 bases). V dropped 4 bases and J dropped 1 base, with 13 bases sitting between them. This CDR3 region has 15 residues. Per the germline V gene, CDR1 is MDHEN and CDR2 is SYDVKM. The CDR3 nucleotides read TGTGCCAGCAGTTCGGTAGGGGCTGGGAACACTGAAGCTTTCTTT. Translating gives CASSSVGAGNTEAFF.

The chain links TRBV7-9 to TRBJ2-1; D not resolved. This CDR3 has 12 amino acids. Germline values: CDR1 SEHNR, CDR2 FQNEAQ (reference sequence). The ends were cut back, 8 bases at V and 5 bases at J, with 10 bases in the middle. The CDR3 protein is CASYNWDNEQFF. CDR3 coding DNA: TGTGCCAGCTATAATTGGGACAATGAGCAGTTCTTC.

V gene TRBV3-1 (or the pseudogene TRBV3-2) combines with J gene TRBJ2-5; 12 bases map to TRBD2. The germline CDR1 and CDR2 sequences are LGHDT and YNNKEL (reference sequence). V shed 4 bases and J 4 bases; nucleotides not matched to a gene: 7. CDR3 length equals 16 residues. Here the CDR3 reads CASSPRLAGVGETQYF. In DNA form, the CDR3 reads TGTGCCAGCAGCCCCCGACTAGCGGGAGTAGGAGAGACCCAGTACTTC.

This clone appeared a few times. The chain combines TRBV20-1 with TRBJ1-1; TRBD1 matches 7 bases. Germline values: CDR1 DFQATT, CDR2 SNEGSKA (reference sequence). V lost 6 bases and J lost 7; bases outside the gene matches: 5. The CDR3 sequence is 11 residues long. This CDR3 reads CSARQGLEAFF. DNA for the CDR3: TGCAGTGCCAGACAGGGACTTGAAGCTTTCTTT.

V and J are TRBV25-1 and TRBJ2-5, with 7 bases matching TRBD2. The junction had 9 bases not matched to a gene; V was cut back by 0 bases and J by 5 bases. Germline V gene lookup returns CDR1 MGHDK and CDR2 SYGVNS. The CDR3 length is 16 residues. CDR3 in amino acids: CASSEYRSGGGETQYF. For the CDR3, the DNA is TGTGCCAGCAGTGAATATAGGTCGGGGGGAGGGGAGACCCAGTACTTC.

This clone has a single count. V is TRBV14 and J is TRBJ1-1, with D perhaps matching TRBD1 (5 bases). This CDR3 contains 14 residues. The V and J ends lost 6 bases and 2 bases respectively, with 13 bases between them. The germline V gene encodes CDR1 SGHDN and CDR2 FVKESK. The CDR3 DNA follows: TGTGCCAGCAGTCGACAGCGAACTAACACTGAAGCTTTCTTT. This codes for CASSRQRTNTEAFF.

The chain couples TRBV4-1 to TRBJ2-7; D unresolved. CDR1 is MGHRA, CDR2 YSYEKL, per germline. The CDR3 totals 15 residues. V was shortened by 0 bases and J by 0 bases, with 9 bases between the two germline ends. CDR3 DNA sequence: TGCGCCAGCAGCCAAGATGTACAGCCCTCCTACGAGCAGTACTTC. Its translation is CASSQDVQPSYEQYF.

A remark on this clone: Other DNA sequences in this specimen translate into the identical CDR3. The chain couples TRBV7-2 to TRBJ1-1, with D uncertain. Looked up from germline, CDR1 is SGHTA and CDR2 is FQGNSA. This CDR3 comprises 13 residues. V lost 3 bases and J 0 bases, leaving 5 bases between the germline ends. The CDR3 sequence is CASSFSLNTEAFF. The CDR3 DNA reads TGTGCCAGCAGCTTTTCGCTGAACACTGAAGCTTTCTTT.

The chain carries TRBV28 and TRBJ2-1; D gene ambiguous. There are 11 residues in the CDR3. V was pared by 2 bases and J by 8 bases, with 4 bases between. CDR1 MDHEN and CDR2 SYDVKM come from the germline V gene. In DNA form, the CDR3 reads TGTGCCAGCAGTTTACTATATGAGCAGTTCTTC. As protein: CASSLLYEQFF.

The V call is TRBV27, the J call TRBJ1-1; no clear D. Per the germline V gene, CDR1 is MNHEY and CDR2 is SMNVEV (reference sequence). V was clipped by 3 bases and J by 1 base, with 6 bases between them. This CDR3 region has 13 residues. Here the CDR3 DNA reads TGTGCCAGCAGTTTTACGGGGAACACTGAAGCTTTCTTT. This gives the protein CASSFTGNTEAFF.

The J gene is TRBJ2-3, the V gene TRBV29-1; no firm D call. The CDR3 totals 12 residues. Looked up from germline, CDR1 is SQVTM and CDR2 is ANQGSEA. V gave up 3 bases and J gave up 6 bases, with 10 bases separating them. The CDR3, as DNA: TGCAGCGTTGACGCTACCTGGGATACGCAGTATTTT. Translating it yields CSVDATWDTQYF.